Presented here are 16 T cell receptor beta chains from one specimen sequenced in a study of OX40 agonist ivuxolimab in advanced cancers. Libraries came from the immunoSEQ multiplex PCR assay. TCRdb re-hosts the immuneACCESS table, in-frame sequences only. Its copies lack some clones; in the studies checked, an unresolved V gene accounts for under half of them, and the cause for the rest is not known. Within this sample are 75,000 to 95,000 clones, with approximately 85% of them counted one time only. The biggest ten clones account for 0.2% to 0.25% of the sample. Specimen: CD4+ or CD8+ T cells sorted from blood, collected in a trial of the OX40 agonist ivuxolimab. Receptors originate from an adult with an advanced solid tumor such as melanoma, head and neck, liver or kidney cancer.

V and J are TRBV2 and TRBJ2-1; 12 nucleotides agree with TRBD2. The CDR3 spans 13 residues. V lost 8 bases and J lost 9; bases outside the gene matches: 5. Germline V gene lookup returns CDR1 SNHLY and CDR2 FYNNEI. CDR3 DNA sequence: TGTGCCAGCTTTCTAGCGGGGGGGCTTGAGCAGTTCTTC. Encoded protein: CASFLAGGLEQFF.

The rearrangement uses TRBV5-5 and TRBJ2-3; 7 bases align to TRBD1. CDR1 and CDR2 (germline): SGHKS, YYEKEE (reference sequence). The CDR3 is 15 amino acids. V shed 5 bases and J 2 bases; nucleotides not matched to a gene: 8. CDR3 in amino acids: CASRSRGLATDTQYF. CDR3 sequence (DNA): TGTGCCAGCAGATCGAGGGGGCTGGCCACAGATACGCAGTATTTT.

The CDR3 reads CSVEGYNYGYTF. Written as DNA, the CDR3 is TGCAGCGTTGAAGGCTACAACTATGGCTACACCTTC. The chain combines TRBV29-1 with TRBJ1-2, with D unclear. V shed 1 base and J shed 2 bases, with 5 bases lying between them. Germline CDR1 reads SQVTM; CDR2 reads ANQGSEA. The CDR3 spans 12 residues.

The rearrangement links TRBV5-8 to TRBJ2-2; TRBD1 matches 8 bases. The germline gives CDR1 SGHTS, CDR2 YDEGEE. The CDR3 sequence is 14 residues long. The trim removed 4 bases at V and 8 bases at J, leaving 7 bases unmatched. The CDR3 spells CASSHDRGGGELFF. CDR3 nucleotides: TGTGCCAGCAGCCACGACAGGGGAGGTGGGGAGCTGTTTTTT.

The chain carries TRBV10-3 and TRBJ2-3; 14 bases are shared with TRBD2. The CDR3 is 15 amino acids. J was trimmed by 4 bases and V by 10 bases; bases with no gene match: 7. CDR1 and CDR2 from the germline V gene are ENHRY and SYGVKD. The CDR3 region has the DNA TGTGCCACCGGGACTAGCGGGAGTCTCGCAGATACGCAGTATTTT. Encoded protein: CATGTSGSLADTQYF.

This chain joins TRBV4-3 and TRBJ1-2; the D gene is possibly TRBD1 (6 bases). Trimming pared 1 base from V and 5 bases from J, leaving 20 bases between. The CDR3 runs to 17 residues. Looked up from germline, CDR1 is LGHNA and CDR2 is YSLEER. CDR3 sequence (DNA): TGCGCCAGCAGCCAAGTGGCTGGAAGGGCAGGGGTATATGGCTACACCTTC. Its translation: CASSQVAGRAGVYGYTF.

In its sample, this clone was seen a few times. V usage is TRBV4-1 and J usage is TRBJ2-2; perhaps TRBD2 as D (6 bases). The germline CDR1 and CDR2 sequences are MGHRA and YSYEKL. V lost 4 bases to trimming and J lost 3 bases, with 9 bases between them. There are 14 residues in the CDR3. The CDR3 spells CASSLGTYTGELFF. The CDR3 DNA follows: TGCGCCAGCAGCCTTGGGACTTACACCGGGGAGCTGTTTTTT.

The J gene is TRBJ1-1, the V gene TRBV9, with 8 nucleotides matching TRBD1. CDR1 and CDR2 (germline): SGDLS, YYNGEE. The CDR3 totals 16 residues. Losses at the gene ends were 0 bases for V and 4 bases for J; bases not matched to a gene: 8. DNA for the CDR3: TGTGCCAGCAGCGTAGGTCTTCAGGGGGCCGGCACTGAAGCTTTCTTT. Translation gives CASSVGLQGAGTEAFF.

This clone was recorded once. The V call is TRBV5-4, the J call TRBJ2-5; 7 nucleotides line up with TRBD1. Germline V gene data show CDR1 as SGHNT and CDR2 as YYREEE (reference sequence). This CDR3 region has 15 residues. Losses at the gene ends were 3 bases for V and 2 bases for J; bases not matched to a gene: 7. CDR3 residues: CASSWTGTAQETQYF. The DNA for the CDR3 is TGTGCCAGCAGCTGGACCGGGACAGCACAAGAGACCCAGTACTTC.

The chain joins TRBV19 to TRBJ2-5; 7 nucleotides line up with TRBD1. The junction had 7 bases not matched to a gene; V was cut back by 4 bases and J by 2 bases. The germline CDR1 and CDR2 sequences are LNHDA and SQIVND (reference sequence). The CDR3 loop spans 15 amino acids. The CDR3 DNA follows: TGTGCCAGTAGTACCAGACAGGGACGTCAAGAGACCCAGTACTTC. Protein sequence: CASSTRQGRQETQYF.

CDR3 DNA sequence: TGTGCCAGCAGTGAACGGGATACGCAGTATTTT. This gives the protein CASSERDTQYF. This chain connects TRBV2 to TRBJ2-3; D call uncertain. Germline assignment: CDR1 SNHLY and CDR2 FYNNEI. Trimming removed 2 bases from V and 6 bases from J, with 3 bases in between. The length of the CDR3 is 11 residues.

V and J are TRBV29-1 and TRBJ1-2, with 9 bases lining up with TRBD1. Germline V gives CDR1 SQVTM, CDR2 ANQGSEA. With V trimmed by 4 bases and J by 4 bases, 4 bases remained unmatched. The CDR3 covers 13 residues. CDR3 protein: CSVAGTGFYGYTF. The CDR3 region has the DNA TGCAGCGTTGCCGGGACAGGGTTCTATGGCTACACCTTC.

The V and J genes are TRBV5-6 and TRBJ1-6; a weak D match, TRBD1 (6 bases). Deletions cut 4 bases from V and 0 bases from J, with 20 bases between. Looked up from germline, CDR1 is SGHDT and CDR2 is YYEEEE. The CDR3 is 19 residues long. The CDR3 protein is CASSLLGGGGLSYNSPLHF. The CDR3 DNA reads TGTGCCAGCAGCCTGCTCGGAGGAGGGGGACTCTCCTATAATTCACCCCTCCACTTT.

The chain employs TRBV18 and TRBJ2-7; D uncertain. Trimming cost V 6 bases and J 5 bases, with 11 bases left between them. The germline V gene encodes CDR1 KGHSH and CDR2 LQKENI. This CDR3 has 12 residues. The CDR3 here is CASSPTSDEQYF. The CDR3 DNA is TGTGCCAGCTCTCCGACTTCGGACGAGCAGTACTTC. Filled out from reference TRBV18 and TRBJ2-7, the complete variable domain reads NAGVMQNPRHLVRRRGQEARLRCSPMKGHSHVYWYRQLPEEGLKFMVYLQKENIIDESGMPKERFSAEFPKEGPSILRIQQVVRGDSAAYFCASSPTSDEQYFGPGTRLTVT.

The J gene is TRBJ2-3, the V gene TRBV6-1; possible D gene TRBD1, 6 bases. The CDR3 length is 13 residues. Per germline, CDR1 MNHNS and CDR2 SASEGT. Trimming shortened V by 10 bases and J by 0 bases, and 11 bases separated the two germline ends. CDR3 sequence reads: CAIGTRSTDTQYF. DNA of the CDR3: TGTGCCATCGGGACACGGAGCACAGATACGCAGTATTTT.

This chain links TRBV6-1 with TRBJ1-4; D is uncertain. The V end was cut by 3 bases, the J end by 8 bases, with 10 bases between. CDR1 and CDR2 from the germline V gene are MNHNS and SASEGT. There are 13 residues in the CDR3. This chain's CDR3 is CASSEGGNEKLFF. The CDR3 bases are TGTGCCAGCAGTGAGGGAGGGAACGAAAAACTGTTTTTT.